This TCR beta chain was profiled in a study of T cells in Graves' hyperthyroidism and ophthalmopathy. The study's findings and limits: Most expanded thyroid clonotypes above 0.001 recurred in blood. Separating ophthalmopathy from stable hyperthyroidism was achieved by a 13 V-J model.

The table lists this clonotype with many counts. What it binds is unknown. The authors deemed Graves' hyperthyroidism stable absent ophthalmopathy progression within 18 months. The CDR3 regions of TCR beta were amplified from RNA transcripts. During a first-round RT-PCR of the TCR CDR3, the HTBI primer set was used. TCRdb re-called the multiplex PCR reads with MiXCR, one entry per CDR3 protein. The sample carries under 250,000 distinct CDR3 sequences, roughly 18% recorded once. The CDR3 length is 17 residues. CDR1 and CDR2 (germline): MNHEY, SVGEGT. Trimming shortened V by 2 bases and J by 3 bases, and 19 bases separated the two germline ends.

The receptor was isolated from a man aged 45-60 years with Graves' hyperthyroidism. The gene calls are TRBV6-2 or TRBV6-3 and TRBJ2-5; tentatively, D is TRBD1 (6 bases). The sequencing sample was made of blood. The CDR3 here is CASSYTFQGLVEETQYF. As DNA, the CDR3 is TGTGCCAGCAGTTACACCTTTCAGGGGTTGGTTGAAGAGACCCAGTACTTC.